This T cell receptor beta chain comes out of a study of blood T cell repertoires in COVID-19. The overall study: Samples representing acute and convalescent COVID-19 were sourced from the United States, Italy and Spain.

The CDR3 is 13 residues long. V dropped 3 bases and J dropped 8 bases, with 13 bases sitting between them. The germline V gene encodes CDR1 MNHNS and CDR2 SASEGT. Sequencing used immunoSEQ multiplex PCR; TCRdb keeps in-frame clones, though not all of them. The table has 150,000 to 170,000 clones, roughly nine tenths seen once; the top ten hold 0.55%. Sequenced sample: peripheral blood. The sequence came from a middle-aged man with acute or convalescent COVID-19. V usage is TRBV6-1 and J usage is TRBJ1-2; D remains ambiguous. The CDR3 spells CASSELGNQGYTF. CDR3 nucleotides: TGTGCCAGCAGTGAGCTCGGGAACCAGGGCTACACCTTC.